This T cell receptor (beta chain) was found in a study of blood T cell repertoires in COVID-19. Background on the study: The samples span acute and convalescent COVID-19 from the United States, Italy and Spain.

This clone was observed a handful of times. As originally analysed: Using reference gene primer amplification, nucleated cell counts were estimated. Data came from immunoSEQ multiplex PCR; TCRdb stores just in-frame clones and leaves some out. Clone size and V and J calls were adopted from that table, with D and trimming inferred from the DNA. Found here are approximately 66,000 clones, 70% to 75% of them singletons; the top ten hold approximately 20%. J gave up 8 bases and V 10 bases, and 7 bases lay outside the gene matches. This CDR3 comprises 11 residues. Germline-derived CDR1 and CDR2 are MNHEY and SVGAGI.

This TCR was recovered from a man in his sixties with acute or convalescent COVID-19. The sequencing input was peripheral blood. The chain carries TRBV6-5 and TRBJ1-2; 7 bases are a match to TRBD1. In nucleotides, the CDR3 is TGTGCCACCGACAGGGACGGCGGCTACACCTTC. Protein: CATDRDGGYTF.